Below, one T cell receptor beta chain is given with its context. Sequencing ends 3 residues short of the CDR3 end; the germline J gene provides the rest. The germline CDR1 and CDR2 sequences are MNHEY and SVGEGT. V was cut by 2 bases and J by 4 bases, with 20 bases left in between. The CDR3 sequence is 17 residues long. Here immunoSEQ multiplex PCR was the method, and the copy in TCRdb shows in-frame clones only, minus some. This table holds over 15,000 clones. The entry originates in a study of T cells in women clearing cervical HPV infection. The source material was blood buffy coat. This clonotype was obtained from a woman between 18 and 70 years old with a cervical HPV16 infection that either progressed to CIN3+ or cleared (not recorded which). The chain combines TRBV6-2 or TRBV6-3 with TRBJ1-2, with D maybe TRBD1 (5 bases). Here the CDR3 reads CASSYELGRNSPYGYTF. The sequenced CDR3 bases are TGTGCCAGCAGTTACGAGTTGGGGCGAAATTCCCCCTATGGC.